These 19 T cell receptor beta chains were sequenced from one sample in a study. TCRdb re-derived calls from the 5' RACE reads in MiXCR, one entry per CDR3 protein. The sample contains tens of thousands of distinct CDR3 sequences, under 20% of which appear only once. Sequencing input: naive CD4+ T cells sorted from blood. Subset meaning: naive CD4+ T cells, CD4+CD45RA+CD25-. The receptors stem from a female donor with breast cancer.

This chain links TRBV12-3 or TRBV12-4 with TRBJ2-7; 9 bases agree with TRBD1. The ends lost 5 bases at V and 7 bases at J; junction bases unmatched: 12. The CDR3 runs to 15 residues. Written as DNA, the CDR3 is TGTGCCAGCAGTCTCTACCGGGACAGGGATAGGGAGCAGTACTTC. Encoded protein: CASSLYRDRDREQYF.

This clonotype showed up many times. The chain joins TRBV4-2 to TRBJ2-1, with TRBD2 identical over 12 bases. Germline V lookup: CDR1 LGHNA, CDR2 YNFKEQ. The V gene end was trimmed by 4 bases and the J gene end by 10 bases; junction bases not matched to a gene: 8. The CDR3 spans 15 residues. The CDR3 sequence is CASSLGTSGLGEQFF. In DNA, the CDR3 is TGTGCCAGCAGCCTCGGGACTAGCGGGTTAGGCGAGCAGTTCTTC.

The table lists this clonotype with many counts. V gene TRBV12-3 or TRBV12-4 combines with J gene TRBJ2-7; D is perhaps TRBD2 (6 bases). CDR3 length equals 15 residues. Trimming took 1 base from V and 1 from J, leaving 11 bases between them. The CDR3 protein is CASSLGLAHSYEQYF. The DNA of the CDR3 is TGTGCCAGCAGTTTAGGTCTAGCGCATTCCTACGAGCAGTACTTC.

This clonotype showed up many times. The chain uses TRBV7-9 and TRBJ1-1; possibly TRBD1 for D (6 bases). CDR3 length equals 14 residues. CDR1 and CDR2 (germline): SEHNR, FQNEAQ (reference sequence). V lost 1 base, J lost 7 bases, and 13 bases lay in between. CDR3 amino acids: CASSLGSQGYEAFF. The CDR3 bases are TGTGCCAGCAGCTTAGGCTCCCAGGGGTATGAAGCTTTCTTT.

A few counts support this clonotype. This chain connects TRBV9 to TRBJ2-1; 9 nucleotides agree with TRBD2. The CDR3 contains 16 residues. V lost 3 bases and J lost 5; bases outside the gene matches: 9. Germline V lookup: CDR1 SGDLS, CDR2 YYNGEE. CDR3: CASSAYGAGGHNEQFF. CDR3 sequence (DNA): TGTGCCAGCAGCGCCTACGGAGCGGGAGGCCACAATGAGCAGTTCTTC.

This clonotype has a count of ten or more. The J gene is TRBJ2-7, the V gene TRBV9; tentative D call: TRBD1 (7 bases). V gave up 4 bases and J gave up 2 bases, with 16 bases separating them. CDR3 size: 15 residues. The germline gives CDR1 SGDLS, CDR2 YYNGEE. For the CDR3, the DNA is TGTGCCAGCAGCCCAGGGGGGTCCTTGGCCTACGAGCAGTACTTC. The encoded protein is CASSPGGSLAYEQYF.

The CDR3 region has the DNA TGTGCCTGGAGTCTGTCGAGAAACACCGGGGAGCTGTTTTTT. It translates to CAWSLSRNTGELFF. The chain combines TRBV30 with TRBJ2-2; D is unclear. V was clipped by 2 bases and J by 2 bases, with 9 bases between them. The CDR3 consists of 14 residues. From germline, CDR1 is GTSNPN and CDR2 SVGIG (reference sequence).

This clonotype has ten or more counts. The chain carries TRBV29-1 and TRBJ2-3; D remains ambiguous. This CDR3 has 14 amino acids. Per germline, CDR1 SQVTM and CDR2 ANQGSEA. Trimming took off 7 bases at V and 1 base at J, with 15 bases between the two ends. CDR3 sequence: CSARLSPGTDTQYF. DNA for the CDR3: TGCAGCGCACGTTTAAGTCCAGGCACAGATACGCAGTATTTT.

The table lists this clonotype with many counts. This chain uses TRBV5-1 with TRBJ2-3; 7 bases are shared with TRBD2. Per germline, CDR1 SGHRS and CDR2 YFSETQ. Trimming at V came to 4 bases and at J to 7 bases, leaving 6 bases not matched to a gene. The CDR3 length is 13 residues. The CDR3 protein is CASSKRGSHTQYF. CDR3 in DNA: TGCGCCAGCAGCAAGCGCGGGAGTCATACGCAGTATTTT.

This clonotype was observed a handful of times. The V gene is TRBV5-6, the J gene TRBJ2-7; no definite D call. CDR3 length equals 12 residues. Between the trimmed V and J ends, which lost 5 bases and 3 bases, there was a span of 9 bases. From germline, CDR1 is SGHDT and CDR2 YYEEEE. CDR3 amino acids: CASRYQSYEQYF. The CDR3 nucleotides are TGTGCCAGCAGATACCAAAGCTACGAGCAGTACTTC.

The chain carries TRBV10-3 and TRBJ1-2; possibly TRBD1 for D (6 bases). CDR1 is ENHRY, CDR2 SYGVKD, per germline. This CDR3 region has 14 residues. The V and J ends lost 5 bases and 8 bases respectively, with 18 bases between them. CDR3 protein: CAISMMDGGEGYTF. The CDR3 DNA follows: TGTGCCATCAGTATGATGGACGGGGGCGAAGGCTACACCTTC.

This clonotype was found a few times. The J gene is TRBJ2-1, the V gene TRBV5-1; D unresolved. Deletions cut 1 base from V and 5 bases from J, with 10 bases between. Germline assignment: CDR1 SGHRS and CDR2 YFSETQ. CDR3 length: 14 residues. The CDR3 here is CASSLMTGDNEQFF. For the CDR3, the DNA is TGCGCCAGCAGCTTGATGACTGGGGACAATGAGCAGTTCTTC.

This sequence joins TRBV18 and TRBJ1-5, with D uncertain. Germline CDR1 and CDR2: KGHSH and LQKENI. The CDR3 covers 13 residues. Trimming shortened V by 4 bases and J by 7 bases, and 11 bases separated the two germline ends. The CDR3 bases are TGTGCCAGCTCACTACAGAAGGAACAGCCCCAGCATTTT. This sequence encodes CASSLQKEQPQHF.

The chain is built from TRBV9 and TRBJ2-3, with D unclear. The germline V gene encodes CDR1 SGDLS and CDR2 YYNGEE. The CDR3 contains 14 residues. Deletions cut 2 bases from V and 6 bases from J, with 13 bases between. The CDR3 loop is CASSVGPLADTQYF. As DNA, the CDR3 is TGTGCCAGCAGCGTGGGCCCGTTGGCCGATACGCAGTATTTT.

The chain has TRBV4-3 and TRBJ2-7; TRBD2 matches at 11 bases. The V gene's germline CDR1 is LGHNA and CDR2 YSLEER. V was clipped by 4 bases and J by 4 bases; unmatched bases: 6. The CDR3 spans 15 residues. The CDR3 sequence: CASSRTLAGVYEQYF. In DNA, the CDR3 is TGCGCCAGCAGCCGAACACTAGCGGGAGTTTACGAGCAGTACTTC.

This chain uses TRBV24-1 with TRBJ1-2; 8 positions match TRBD1. Germline V lookup: CDR1 KGHDR, CDR2 SFDVKD. The CDR3 has 16 residues. Trimming at V came to 0 bases and at J to 5 bases, leaving 7 bases not matched to a gene. CDR3 amino acids: CATSDLLPGGGYGYTF. The CDR3 DNA follows: TGTGCCACCAGTGATTTGCTGCCAGGGGGCGGGTATGGCTACACCTTC.

The V gene is TRBV29-1, the J gene TRBJ1-4; 9 positions agree with TRBD1. Germline trimming cut 6 bases from V and 8 bases from J; bases unmatched to any gene: 10. Germline V gives CDR1 SQVTM, CDR2 ANQGSEA. CDR3 length equals 14 residues. The CDR3 nucleotides are TGCAGCGTGAGAAGGGGACAGGGAGGAGAAAAACTGTTTTTT. Its protein is CSVRRGQGGEKLFF.

The table lists this clonotype with many counts. The genes are TRBV9 and TRBJ2-4, with D perhaps TRBD1 or TRBD2 (5 bases each). CDR3 length equals 18 residues. Germline CDR1 SGDLS, CDR2 YYNGEE. The germline V and J ends were trimmed by 4 bases and 0 bases, with 20 bases remaining between them. CDR3 loop: CASSPDDGGGIAKNIQYF. Here the CDR3 DNA reads TGTGCCAGCAGCCCAGACGATGGTGGGGGTATAGCCAAAAACATTCAGTACTTC. Combining the CDR3 with reference TRBV9 and TRBJ2-4 gives the whole variable domain DSGVTQTPKHLITATGQRVTLRCSPRSGDLSVYWYQQSLDQGLQFLIQYYNGEERAKGNILERFSAQQFPDLHSELNLSSLELGDSALYFCASSPDDGGGIAKNIQYFGAGTRLSVL.

V gene TRBV5-1 combines with J gene TRBJ2-7, with D maybe TRBD1 (7 bases). Trimming took 4 bases from V and 6 from J, leaving 20 bases between them. This CDR3 spans 15 amino acids. From germline, CDR1 is SGHRS and CDR2 YFSETQ. This CDR3 is CASSPRGTDVSEQYF. CDR3 coding DNA: TGCGCCAGCAGCCCCCGCGGGACAGACGTTAGCGAGCAGTACTTC.